These 19 T cell receptor beta chains were sequenced from one sample in a study of T cell repertoires in cytomegalovirus infection. What these receptors recognize is not known. Via MiXCR, TCRdb re-called the reads, giving one row per CDR3 protein. The sample holds some 310,000 distinct CDR3 sequences; 20% to 25% are singletons and the top ten take more than 10%. This sample comprised cultured PBMCs, obtained from culture after CMV antigen stimulation. The receptors come from a human donor in good health (CMV status not recorded). Some clones in this sample may be carry-over from other donors' samples.

This clonotype was detected only a few times. The chain couples TRBV6-2 or TRBV6-3 to TRBJ1-4, with D unclear. This CDR3 has 12 amino acids. Germline CDR1 and CDR2: MNHEY and SVGEGT. With 4 bases removed from V and 5 bases from J, the gap between germline ends came to 5 bases. The CDR3 region has the DNA TGTGCCAGCAGTTCCAGGAATGAAAAACTGTTTTTT. Protein product: CASSSRNEKLFF.

Only a few counts were recorded for this clonotype. The rearrangement links TRBV6-6 to TRBJ2-5; D uncertain. Germline CDR1 reads MNHNY; CDR2 reads SVGAGI (reference sequence). The CDR3 consists of 14 residues. V was clipped by 4 bases and J by 5 bases, with 14 bases between them. In nucleotides, the CDR3 is TGTGCCAGCAGTTTACAGCAACCACGGGAGACCCAGTACTTC. This codes for CASSLQQPRETQYF.

This clonotype was detected a few times. The chain recombines TRBV2 with TRBJ2-1; D is perhaps TRBD2 (5 bases). The CDR3 contains 11 residues. Germline V lookup: CDR1 SNHLY, CDR2 FYNNEI. Trimming cost V 3 bases and J 8 bases, with 5 bases left between them. The DNA of the CDR3 is TGTGCCAGCAGTGACGGGGATGAGCAGTTCTTC. It yields the protein CASSDGDEQFF.

This clonotype was recorded many times. The rearrangement joins TRBV6-1 to TRBJ1-4; 7 nucleotides align to TRBD1. CDR1 and CDR2 (germline): MNHNS, SASEGT. The CDR3 length is 17 residues. V lost 4 bases, J lost 4 bases, and 12 bases stayed unmatched. The CDR3 coding sequence is TGTGCCAGCAGTGCCACCCCTGGGCAGGGGGTTAATGAAAAACTGTTTTTT. It is translated as CASSATPGQGVNEKLFF.

This clonotype was found many times. The J gene is TRBJ1-1, the V gene TRBV7-9, with D perhaps matching TRBD1 (5 bases). V was cut by 3 bases and J by 6 bases, with 11 bases left in between. The CDR3 spans 13 residues. In germline, CDR1 is SEHNR, CDR2 FQNEAQ (reference sequence). CDR3 sequence reads: CASSLGGDSEAFF. The CDR3 nucleotides are TGTGCCAGCAGCTTGGGGGGTGACTCTGAAGCTTTCTTT.

This clonotype was counted many times. The chain carries TRBV7-2 and TRBJ2-1; D perhaps matches TRBD2 (6 bases). The CDR3 loop spans 14 amino acids. From germline, CDR1 is SGHTA and CDR2 FQGNSA. Trimming took off 5 bases at V and 9 bases at J, with 17 bases between the two ends. CDR3 sequence reads: CASSPSLLAAEQFF. CDR3 nucleotide sequence: TGTGCCAGCAGCCCAAGCCTACTAGCAGCTGAGCAGTTCTTC.

This chain links TRBV5-1 with TRBJ2-7; D not certain. There are 14 residues in the CDR3. Trimming took off 4 bases at V and 4 bases at J, with 15 bases between the two ends. The germline gives CDR1 SGHRS, CDR2 YFSETQ. CDR3 amino acids: CASSTFKVLYEQYV. The CDR3 bases are TGCGCCAGCAGCACTTTTAAGGTCCTATACGAGCAGTACGTC.

The chain joins TRBV3-1 to TRBJ2-1; no clear D. Looked up from germline, CDR1 is LGHDT and CDR2 is YNNKEL (reference sequence). The CDR3 length is 14 residues. V was shortened by 3 bases and J by 10 bases, with 16 bases between the two germline ends. The CDR3 bases are TGTGCCAGCAGCCAGCTGTCCCCTACGAGGGAGCAGTTCTTC. Translated: CASSQLSPTREQFF.

This clonotype was observed a few times. The chain employs TRBV20-1 and TRBJ1-5, with D hard to call. The CDR3 sequence is 14 residues long. The V and J ends lost 6 bases and 0 bases respectively, with 12 bases between them. From germline, CDR1 is DFQATT and CDR2 SNEGSKA (reference sequence). Here the CDR3 reads CSAQTSYSNQPQHF. The CDR3 DNA follows: TGCAGTGCGCAAACCTCGTATAGCAATCAGCCCCAGCATTTT.

This clonotype has more than one count but fewer than ten. This chain connects TRBV6-6 to TRBJ2-3, with 10 bases identical to TRBD2. The CDR3 length is 15 residues. Per germline, CDR1 MNHNY and CDR2 SVGAGI (reference sequence). V was clipped by 0 bases and J by 3 bases; unmatched bases: 0. CDR3 amino acids: CASSYSTSGTDTQYF. DNA of the CDR3: TGTGCCAGCAGTTACTCGACTAGCGGGACAGATACGCAGTATTTT.

This clonotype was counted a few times. The CDR3 loop reads CASSRSVDEQFF. The CDR3 DNA reads as TGTGCCAGCAGCCGTAGTGTAGATGAGCAGTTCTTC. J is TRBJ2-1 and V is TRBV6-2 or TRBV6-3, with D unresolved. The V end lost 6 bases, the J end lost 8 bases, and 11 bases lay between the germline ends. This CDR3 is built from 12 residues. CDR1 and CDR2 from the germline V gene are MNHEY and SVGEGT.

This clonotype was found a few times. The rearrangement joins TRBV6-2 or TRBV6-3 to TRBJ1-2; D unresolved. Trimming pared 6 bases from V and 7 bases from J, leaving 15 bases between. CDR3 size: 13 residues. Germline CDR1 reads MNHEY; CDR2 reads SVGEGT. CDR3 loop: CASSYIPMGGYTF. The CDR3, as DNA: TGTGCCAGCAGCTACATTCCCATGGGTGGCTACACCTTC.

This clonotype came up a few times. The J gene is TRBJ2-1, the V gene TRBV7-2; no clear D gene. V lost 2 bases to trimming and J lost 7 bases, with 9 bases between them. CDR1 is SGHTA, CDR2 FQGNSA, per germline. This CDR3 spans 13 amino acids. The CDR3 reads CASSLTERNEQFF. The CDR3 DNA is TGTGCCAGCAGCTTAACTGAGAGGAATGAGCAGTTCTTC.

The V gene is TRBV7-2, the J gene TRBJ1-5; D is possibly TRBD1 (6 bases). CDR3 size: 18 residues. V lost 1 base, J lost 3 bases, and 19 bases lay in between. Germline CDR1 is SGHTA and CDR2 is FQGNSA. The CDR3 protein is CASSLVGGSGGFNQPQHF. In DNA, the CDR3 is TGTGCCAGCAGCTTAGTCGGGGGGTCCGGGGGCTTCAATCAGCCCCAGCATTTT.

This clonotype has at least ten counts. This CDR3 reads CASSPRDSAYNEQFF. CDR3 nucleotide sequence: TGCGCCAGCAGCCCCCGGGACTCCGCCTACAATGAGCAGTTCTTC. The rearrangement joins TRBV4-1 to TRBJ2-1; a possible D gene is TRBD2 (6 bases). V lost 4 bases to trimming and J lost 2 bases, with 12 bases between them. Germline-derived CDR1 and CDR2 are MGHRA and YSYEKL. The CDR3 consists of 15 residues.

V gene TRBV4-3 combines with J gene TRBJ2-5; 12 bases agree with TRBD2. V was pared by 1 base and J by 5 bases, with 5 bases of the junction left unmatched. Germline loops: CDR1 LGHNA, CDR2 YSLEER. The CDR3 is 16 amino acids. CDR3 in amino acids: CASSQGLAGVGETQYF. The CDR3 DNA reads as TGCGCCAGCAGCCAAGGACTAGCGGGGGTGGGGGAGACCCAGTACTTC.

The gene calls are TRBV2 and TRBJ2-7, with 11 positions matching TRBD1. V dropped 7 bases and J dropped 2; count of bases not matched to a gene: 4. The CDR3 totals 14 residues. Germline values: CDR1 SNHLY, CDR2 FYNNEI. The CDR3 reads CASMGDRGAYEQYF. The CDR3 DNA reads as TGTGCCAGCATGGGGGACAGGGGGGCCTACGAGCAGTACTTC.

On this clonotype: One junction end does not reproduce the germline sequence, and a read error may be involved. The chain recombines TRBV5-3 with TRBJ1-1; weak D call: TRBD1 (5 bases). TRBV5-3 is designated an ORF whose function remains uncertain. This CDR3 region has 14 residues. The CDR3 sequence: CASSWGGVGTEAFF. CDR3 in DNA: TGTGCCAGCAGCTGGGGGGGGGTGGGCACTGAAGCTTTCTTT.

The V gene is TRBV30, the J gene TRBJ1-5; TRBD1 aligns across 8 bases. Looked up from germline, CDR1 is GTSNPN and CDR2 is SVGIG (reference sequence). The CDR3 consists of 13 residues. The V and J ends lost 5 bases and 6 bases, in that order; junction bases with no gene match: 6. The CDR3 region is CAWGRQGSQPQHF. The CDR3 DNA reads as TGTGCCTGGGGCCGACAGGGGAGTCAGCCCCAGCATTTT. Filled out from reference TRBV30 and TRBJ1-5, the complete variable domain reads SQTIHQWPATLVQPVGSPLSLECTVEGTSNPNLYWYRQAAGRGLQLLFYSVGIGQISSEVPQNLSASRPQDRQFILSSKKLLLSDSGFYLCAWGRQGSQPQHFGDGTRLSIL.